This TCR beta chain was documented in a study of technical replicates of blood from a few donors. This CDR3 is built from 15 residues. Germline V CDR1 and CDR2: MGHRA, YSYEKL. The V segment lost 5 bases and the J segment 8 bases; nucleotides outside the gene matches: 11. Measured with immunoSEQ multiplex PCR; TCRdb has only the in-frame clones, and not every one. The sample has tens of thousands of clones, 88% seen once. Sequences were obtained from PBMCs. The TCR originated in a human donor in good health. Some clones in this sample may be carry-over from other donors' samples. The rearrangement joins TRBV4-1 to TRBJ1-2; 10 bases fit TRBD1. The CDR3 here is CASSSRDRGASGYTF. The CDR3 nucleotides read TGCGCCAGCAGCTCCCGGGACAGGGGAGCGAGCGGCTACACCTTC.